The 14 T cell receptor beta chains presented below share a single source sample, sequenced in a study of STAT5B mutations in CD4+ large granular lymphocyte leukemia. Clones were sequenced by immunoSEQ multiplex PCR, and TCRdb holds only the in-frame ones, with some missing. The table shows roughly 30,000 clones, with around 67% occurring only once. Sequencing was performed on CD4+ T cells from blood buffy coats. The source is a human donor in good health.

V and J are TRBV5-1 and TRBJ1-3, with D unresolved. The CDR3 spans 14 residues. Trimming shortened V by 2 bases and J by 3 bases, and 9 bases separated the two germline ends. Germline loops: CDR1 SGHRS, CDR2 YFSETQ. The CDR3 DNA reads as TGCGCCAGCAGCTTTGACACTAATGGAAACACCATATATTTT. Its translation: CASSFDTNGNTIYF.

This sequence joins TRBV29-1 and TRBJ1-5; possibly TRBD1 for D (5 bases). Trimming left V 7 bases short and J 5 bases short, with 18 bases between. This CDR3 is built from 14 residues. CDR1 and CDR2 from the germline V gene are SQVTM and ANQGSEA. The CDR3 DNA is TGCAGCGCGGTACCAGGGAGTTGGGATCAGCCCCAGCATTTT. Translating gives CSAVPGSWDQPQHF.

The chain carries TRBV2 and TRBJ2-2, with D perhaps TRBD1 (6 bases). Germline assignment: CDR1 SNHLY and CDR2 FYNNEI. The V end lost 7 bases, the J end lost 7 bases, and 16 bases lay between the germline ends. This CDR3 is 14 amino acids long. The CDR3 region is CASKGTQAGGELFF. The CDR3 DNA is TGTGCCAGCAAGGGGACACAGGCGGGCGGGGAGCTGTTTTTT.

The chain's CDR3 is CASSLRASENEQYF. CDR3 nucleotide sequence: TGTGCCAGCAGCTTAAGGGCAAGTGAGAACGAGCAGTACTTC. J is TRBJ2-7 and V is TRBV7-2; D gene unclear. The CDR3 covers 14 residues. Deletions cut 2 bases from V and 5 bases from J, with 13 bases between. Germline V gene lookup returns CDR1 SGHTA and CDR2 FQGNSA.

This sequence joins TRBV5-1 and TRBJ2-1; tentative D call: TRBD2 (5 bases). Germline CDR1 and CDR2: SGHRS and YFSETQ. The CDR3 extends over 14 amino acids. V shed 2 bases and J shed 1 base, with 7 bases lying between them. CDR3 bases: TGCGCCAGCAGCTTTAGGGAGTCCTACAATGAGCAGTTCTTC. Protein product: CASSFRESYNEQFF.

Only a few counts were recorded for this clone. The chain carries TRBV5-4 and TRBJ2-1, with D uncertain. Trimming took 4 bases from V and 16 from J, leaving 18 bases between them. Germline assignment: CDR1 SGHNT and CDR2 YYREEE (reference sequence). The CDR3 has 12 residues. CDR3: CASSPMGFPPFF. DNA for the CDR3: TGTGCCAGCAGCCCAATGGGCTTTCCCCCCTTCTTC.

This rearrangement joins TRBV2 to TRBJ1-6; no definite D call. This CDR3 spans 13 amino acids. CDR1 is SNHLY and CDR2 is FYNNEI in the germline V gene. The V gene lost 4 bases and the J gene lost 8 bases, with 9 bases spanning the gap. CDR3 region: CASSATPDSPLHF. In DNA, the CDR3 is TGTGCCAGCAGTGCGACTCCAGATTCACCCCTCCACTTT.

The V and J genes are TRBV6-4 and TRBJ2-1; 11 bases agree with TRBD2. J gave up 10 bases and V 5 bases, and 7 bases lay outside the gene matches. The CDR3 spans 14 residues. Germline V CDR1 and CDR2: MRHNA, SNTAGT. Here the CDR3 reads CASSSTSGVQEQFF. As DNA, the CDR3 is TGTGCCAGCAGTTCGACTAGCGGGGTTCAAGAGCAGTTCTTC.

There are a few counts of this clone. The chain recombines TRBV6-6 with TRBJ1-1; D is ambiguous. Trimming removed 6 bases from V and 1 base from J, with 6 bases in between. In germline, CDR1 is MNHNY, CDR2 SVGAGI (reference sequence). The CDR3 runs to 12 residues. CDR3 loop: CASSVENTEAFF. The CDR3 bases are TGTGCCAGCAGCGTCGAGAACACTGAAGCTTTCTTT.

The J gene is TRBJ1-2, the V gene TRBV18, with 7 bases identical to TRBD1. Germline-derived CDR1 and CDR2 are KGHSH and LQKENI. V gave up 5 bases and J gave up 8 bases; unmatched junction bases: 20. The CDR3 is 17 amino acids. The CDR3 coding sequence is TGTGCCAGCTCATCGAATGGAAACGACAGGGCATCGTACGGCTACACCTTC. As protein: CASSSNGNDRASYGYTF.

This chain links TRBV6-6 with TRBJ2-3; 10 bases are shared with TRBD2. The ends lost 7 bases at V and 2 bases at J; junction bases unmatched: 9. Per the germline V gene, CDR1 is MNHNY and CDR2 is SVGAGI (reference sequence). The CDR3 has 16 residues. Here the CDR3 reads CASTITLAGATDTQYF. The CDR3 nucleotides read TGTGCCAGCACTATAACTCTAGCGGGGGCCACAGATACGCAGTATTTT.

The chain links TRBV19 to TRBJ1-5, with a possible D match to TRBD1 (5 bases). Germline values: CDR1 LNHDA, CDR2 SQIVND (reference sequence). The CDR3 totals 17 residues. Between the trimmed V and J ends, which lost 5 bases and 1 base, there was a span of 18 bases. CDR3 nucleotide sequence: TGTGCCAGTAGTCCCCGGCCCACGGGGCTGAGCAATCAGCCCCAGCATTTT. Its protein product is CASSPRPTGLSNQPQHF.

This clone was detected a few times. The chain couples TRBV5-1 to TRBJ1-1; 9 bases are shared with TRBD1. The CDR3 consists of 13 residues. Germline CDR1 is SGHRS and CDR2 is YFSETQ. V was pared by 4 bases and J by 11 bases, with 9 bases of the junction left unmatched. CDR3 coding DNA: TGCGCCAGCAGCCCCGGACAGGGGATCGGGGCTTTCTTT. This codes for CASSPGQGIGAFF.

V and J are TRBV4-2 and TRBJ1-4, with TRBD1 as a possible D gene (5 bases). The CDR3 is made up of 14 amino acids. Germline lookup yields CDR1 LGHNA and CDR2 YNFKEQ. V shed 1 base and J shed 7 bases, with 10 bases lying between them. The CDR3 is CASSQGGDGEKLFF. CDR3 bases: TGTGCCAGCAGCCAAGGGGGGGATGGTGAAAAACTGTTTTTT.